The 14 T cell receptor beta chains given below trace back to one sample, sequenced in a study of blood T cell repertoires in COVID-19. Sequenced by immunoSEQ multiplex PCR; TCRdb stores in-frame clones only, minus some. The sample holds about 160,000 clones, about 85% seen once. Sequenced: peripheral blood. The receptors were gathered from a human donor with acute or convalescent COVID-19. The donor label of this sample is uncertain.

V gene TRBV5-6 combines with J gene TRBJ1-5; D is perhaps TRBD1 (5 bases). V lost 3 bases, J lost 0 bases, and 13 bases lay in between. The CDR3 spans 16 residues. Germline V CDR1 and CDR2: SGHDT, YYEEEE. DNA of the CDR3: TGTGCCAGCAGCTGGGCGGGACCGTATAGCAATCAGCCCCAGCATTTT. Its translation is CASSWAGPYSNQPQHF.

The chain joins TRBV11-2 to TRBJ1-6; 8 nucleotides line up with TRBD1. CDR3 size: 15 residues. V lost 0 bases, J lost 8 bases, and 3 bases stayed unmatched. Germline CDR1 SGHAT, CDR2 FQNNGV. CDR3 sequence: CASSLDGRGHSPLHF. The CDR3, as DNA: TGTGCCAGCAGCTTAGATGGCAGGGGGCATTCACCCCTCCACTTT.

The chain links TRBV7-2 to TRBJ2-1, with 12 bases aligning to TRBD1. J gave up 0 bases and V 5 bases, and 11 bases lay outside the gene matches. The CDR3 runs 19 residues. Germline CDR1 reads SGHTA; CDR2 reads FQGNSA. In DNA, the CDR3 is TGTGCCAGCAGCCATACCGGGACAGGGGGCCCTTTCTCCTACAATGAGCAGTTCTTC. Translation: CASSHTGTGGPFSYNEQFF.

This sequence joins TRBV11-3 and TRBJ1-2, with 7 positions matching TRBD1. CDR3 length equals 17 residues. Germline V lookup: CDR1 SGHNT, CDR2 YENEEA. V lost 2 bases to trimming and J lost 4 bases; unmatched junction nucleotides: 13. The CDR3 region is CASSLRPSGQQGYGYTF. For the CDR3, the DNA is TGTGCCAGCAGCTTAAGGCCCTCGGGACAGCAAGGCTATGGCTACACCTTC.

This clone was recorded once. The chain uses TRBV2 and TRBJ1-5, with a possible D match to TRBD1 (5 bases). The CDR3 runs 15 residues. CDR1 is SNHLY, CDR2 FYNNEI, per germline. The V end lost 8 bases, the J end lost 1 base, and 15 bases lay between the germline ends. CDR3 in amino acids: CASQGRSLSNQPQHF. CDR3 nucleotides: TGTGCCAGCCAGGGCCGTAGCCTGAGCAATCAGCCCCAGCATTTT.

The J gene is TRBJ1-2, the V gene TRBV5-4, with D uncertain. Germline CDR1 is SGHNT and CDR2 is YYREEE (reference sequence). V lost 5 bases to trimming and J lost 7 bases, with 18 bases between them. The CDR3 runs 14 residues. CDR3 bases: TGTGCCAGCAGTTTTAGACGCGAGAGGCTTGGCTACACCTTC. Its translation is CASSFRRERLGYTF.

The DNA for the CDR3 is TGCGCCAGCAACCAACAGGGGAACACTGAAGCTTTCTTT. Translation: CASNQQGNTEAFF. The chain joins TRBV5-1 to TRBJ1-1; tentatively, D is TRBD1 (6 bases). The ends were cut back, 6 bases at V and 1 base at J, with 10 bases in the middle. This CDR3 has 13 amino acids. Looked up from germline, CDR1 is SGHRS and CDR2 is YFSETQ.

The gene calls are TRBV18 and TRBJ1-5; 8 bases fit TRBD1. The CDR3 spans 17 residues. With 3 bases clipped from V and 0 bases from J, the junction kept 7 bases outside the gene matches. CDR1 and CDR2 from the germline V gene are KGHSH and LQKENI. The CDR3 sequence: CASSPMRTGNSNQPQHF. The DNA of the CDR3 is TGTGCCAGCTCACCGATGCGGACAGGGAATAGCAATCAGCCCCAGCATTTT.

This chain uses TRBV3-1 (or the pseudogene TRBV3-2) with TRBJ1-2; 8 bases are shared with TRBD1. The CDR3 covers 15 residues. Germline V gene data show CDR1 as LGHDT and CDR2 as YNNKEL (reference sequence). V was pared by 5 bases and J by 8 bases, with 13 bases of the junction left unmatched. CDR3 amino acids: CASSSRTGKSGGYTF. CDR3 coding DNA: TGTGCCAGCAGCTCCCGGACAGGGAAGTCAGGGGGCTACACCTTC.

V usage is TRBV5-1 and J usage is TRBJ2-2; TRBD1 aligns across 11 bases. The V gene end was trimmed by 3 bases and the J gene end by 4 bases; junction bases not matched to a gene: 8. The CDR3 extends over 17 amino acids. CDR1 is SGHRS, CDR2 YFSETQ, per germline. The CDR3 nucleotides are TGCGCCAGCAGCTACGCACTTGGGACAGGGGGCACCGGGGAGCTGTTTTTT. Translated: CASSYALGTGGTGELFF.

In its sample, this clone was seen once. The genes are TRBV5-1 and TRBJ1-4; TRBD1 is a possible D gene (6 bases). CDR1 SGHRS and CDR2 YFSETQ come from the germline V gene. The ends were cut back, 4 bases at V and 8 bases at J, with 12 bases in the middle. The CDR3 spans 13 residues. This chain's CDR3 is CASSRGGDEKLFF. In DNA form, the CDR3 reads TGCGCCAGCAGCAGGGGGGGTGACGAAAAACTGTTTTTT.

The chain recombines TRBV5-1 with TRBJ1-1; no clear D gene. With 0 bases removed from V and 7 bases from J, the gap between germline ends came to 16 bases. The CDR3 sequence is 15 residues long. Germline lookup yields CDR1 SGHRS and CDR2 YFSETQ. The CDR3 is CASSLVTSGISEAFF. CDR3 in DNA: TGCGCCAGCAGCTTGGTTACGAGCGGAATCAGTGAAGCTTTCTTT. Drawing the rest from reference TRBV5-1 and TRBJ1-1, the complete variable domain is KAGVTQTPRYLIKTRGQQVTLSCSPISGHRSVSWYQQTPGQGLQFLFEYFSETQRNKGNFPGRFSGRQFSNSRSEMNVSTLELGDSALYLCASSLVTSGISEAFFGQGTRLTVV.

The chain couples TRBV19 to TRBJ1-2; D may be TRBD1 (6 bases). Germline V gives CDR1 LNHDA, CDR2 SQIVND (reference sequence). V was cut by 3 bases and J by 8 bases, with 10 bases left in between. CDR3 length: 12 amino acids. CDR3 sequence reads: CASSMTGRGYTF. The CDR3 DNA sequence: TGTGCCAGTAGTATGACAGGTAGAGGCTACACCTTC.

The chain is built from TRBV12-5 and TRBJ2-3, with D maybe TRBD2 (5 bases). This CDR3 region has 16 residues. The V gene's germline CDR1 is LGHNT and CDR2 FRNRAP. V lost 7 bases, J lost 1 base, and 18 bases lay in between. In nucleotides, the CDR3 is TGTGCTAGTGCCCGCGGAGGTGGGCCTCGCACAGATACGCAGTATTTT. This encodes CASARGGGPRTDTQYF.